Listed here are 28 T cell receptor beta chains from one sample, sequenced in a study of blood T cells in healthy people across ages. Then a second PCR, running about 7 to 11 cycles, was carried out with a sample-barcoded 5' primer and a J-beta primer mix. TCRdb re-called the 5' RACE reads with MiXCR, one entry per CDR3 protein. The sample records more than 700,000 distinct CDR3 sequences, around 45% being singletons. The material sequenced was blood. The receptors here all came from a man at least 80 years old in good health.

This sequence joins TRBV20-1 and TRBJ2-5, with D possibly being TRBD1 (5 bases). V was clipped by 0 bases and J by 2 bases, with 13 bases between them. CDR3 size: 15 residues. The germline gives CDR1 DFQATT, CDR2 SNEGSKA (reference sequence). CDR3 nucleotide sequence: TGCAGTGCTAGAGAACTGAAAGGGGTTCAAGAGACCCAGTACTTC. This sequence encodes CSARELKGVQETQYF.

As DNA, the CDR3 is TGTGCCACCAGTGAAGGACCCGAGCAGTACTTC. It is translated as CATSEGPEQYF. The chain is built from TRBV24-1 and TRBJ2-5; D remains unclear. The J call is in doubt because the DNA end fits TRBJ2-7 better. The CDR3 loop spans 11 amino acids. Germline V CDR1 and CDR2: KGHDR, SFDVKD.

The CDR3 DNA reads as TGTGCCAGCAGTGAAAAGCCGCCGCGGGGGCAGTACTTC. Its translation: CASSEKPPRGQYF. This sequence joins TRBV2 and TRBJ2-7, with D possibly being TRBD2 (6 bases). This CDR3 contains 13 residues. Trimming removed 2 bases from V and 9 bases from J, with 14 bases in between. Germline CDR1 and CDR2: SNHLY and FYNNEI. The full variable domain, rest sourced from reference TRBV2 and TRBJ2-7, is EPEVTQTPSHQVTQMGQEVILRCVPISNHLYFYWYRQILGQKVEFLVSFYNNEISEKSEIFDDQFSVERPDGSNFTLKIRSTKLEDSAMYFCASSEKPPRGQYFGPGTRLTVT.

Many counts were recorded for this clonotype. The CDR3 DNA reads as TGTGCCAGCAGCCGCACAGCGGGAGGAGCGGGCGAGCAGTACTTC. Its protein is CASSRTAGGAGEQYF. This rearrangement joins TRBV6-2 or TRBV6-3 to TRBJ2-7; 9 bases align to TRBD2. Germline assignment: CDR1 MNHEY and CDR2 SVGEGT. The CDR3 length is 15 residues. Unmatched junction bases numbered 12, after V lost 6 bases and J lost 6 bases.

V gene TRBV6-4 combines with J gene TRBJ2-7; TRBD2 agrees at 9 bases. There are 15 residues in the CDR3. V lost 6 bases, J lost 2 bases, and 8 bases stayed unmatched. Germline V gene sequence: CDR1 MRHNA, CDR2 SNTAGT. The CDR3 region is CASSTSGPCPYEQYF. CDR3 nucleotide sequence: TGTGCCAGCAGCACTAGCGGGCCTTGCCCCTACGAGCAGTACTTC.

The V and J genes are TRBV27 and TRBJ1-5, with a weak D call TRBD1 (5 bases). The CDR3 covers 14 residues. Deletions cut 3 bases from V and 3 bases from J, with 9 bases between. The germline CDR1 and CDR2 sequences are MNHEY and SMNVEV (reference sequence). The CDR3 region has the DNA TGTGCCAGCAGTTTTTCAGGGTCCAATCAGCCCCAGCATTTT. Its translation is CASSFSGSNQPQHF.

Notes on this clonotype: A junction boundary mismatches the germline segment, possibly from a read error. The rearrangement links TRBV5-1 to TRBJ2-3; maybe TRBD2 (6 bases). CDR1 and CDR2 (germline): SGHRS, YFSETQ. The CDR3 is 12 amino acids. The CDR3 sequence: CVSSLVGGTQYF. The CDR3 DNA reads TGCGTCAGCAGCTTGGTGGGAGGTACGCAGTATTTT. Full variable domain (rest looked up from reference TRBV5-1 and TRBJ2-3): KAGVTQTPRYLIKTRGQQVTLSCSPISGHRSVSWYQQTPGQGLQFLFEYFSETQRNKGNFPGRFSGRQFSNSRSEMNVSTLELGDSALYLCVSSLVGGTQYFGPGTRLTVL.

J is TRBJ2-2 and V is TRBV27, with D hard to call. The CDR3 totals 15 residues. Trimming removed 0 bases from V and 2 bases from J, with 7 bases in between. Germline CDR1 MNHEY, CDR2 SMNVEV (reference sequence). In DNA, the CDR3 is TGTGCCAGCAGTTTATCGGCCCATAACACCGGGGAGCTGTTTTTT. This codes for CASSLSAHNTGELFF.

The V call is TRBV2, the J call TRBJ1-4, with a tentative D call TRBD1 (6 bases). The germline CDR1 and CDR2 sequences are SNHLY and FYNNEI. V was clipped by 6 bases and J by 0 bases, with 17 bases between them. This CDR3 spans 17 amino acids. The CDR3 nucleotides read TGTGCCAGCAGCCCGGCGGGGGCGCCTCCAACTAATGAAAAACTGTTTTTT. Its protein is CASSPAGAPPTNEKLFF.

V and J are TRBV4-2 and TRBJ2-3; TRBD2 agrees at 9 bases. The CDR3 is 17 amino acids. The V gene's germline CDR1 is LGHNA and CDR2 YNFKEQ. V gave up 0 bases and J gave up 3 bases; unmatched junction bases: 7. CDR3 amino acids: CASSQELSGSVTDTQYF. In DNA form, the CDR3 reads TGTGCCAGCAGCCAAGAGCTTAGCGGGAGTGTAACAGATACGCAGTATTTT.

The chain links TRBV27 to TRBJ1-1; D is uncertain. Germline CDR1 and CDR2: MNHEY and SMNVEV (reference sequence). There are 13 residues in the CDR3. V was pared by 3 bases and J by 7 bases, with 12 bases between. CDR3 nucleotide sequence: TGTGCCAGCAGTTTCTTCCCCGGGGATGAAGCTTTCTTT. Translated: CASSFFPGDEAFF.

The V call is TRBV20-1, the J call TRBJ2-5; D call uncertain. The germline V and J ends were trimmed by 1 base and 2 bases, with 8 bases remaining between them. The CDR3 covers 13 residues. Germline-derived CDR1 and CDR2 are DFQATT and SNEGSKA (reference sequence). This CDR3 reads CSARVEGQETQYF. CDR3 nucleotide sequence: TGCAGTGCTAGAGTGGAAGGGCAAGAGACCCAGTACTTC.

The chain recombines TRBV28 with TRBJ2-5; D possibly corresponds to TRBD1 (5 bases). V was pared by 6 bases and J by 5 bases, with 16 bases between. The CDR3 is 14 amino acids. Per germline, CDR1 MDHEN and CDR2 SYDVKM. The CDR3 is CASSTNRFRETQYF. CDR3 DNA: TGTGCCAGCAGCACTAACAGGTTTCGGGAGACCCAGTACTTC.

This clonotype was observed a few times. This chain links TRBV24-1 with TRBJ2-2; no firm D call. There are 17 residues in the CDR3. V lost 4 bases, J lost 0 bases, and 14 bases lay in between. Looked up from germline, CDR1 is KGHDR and CDR2 is SFDVKD. This CDR3 is CATSEDRRKSNTGELFF. For the CDR3, the DNA is TGTGCCACCAGTGAGGATCGTAGAAAATCGAACACCGGGGAGCTGTTTTTT.

This sequence joins TRBV20-1 and TRBJ2-5, with TRBD2 as a possible D gene (5 bases). This CDR3 contains 15 residues. Germline V gene data show CDR1 as DFQATT and CDR2 as SNEGSKA (reference sequence). Deletions cut 3 bases from V and 2 bases from J, with 16 bases between. Here the CDR3 DNA reads TGCAGTGCTAGTCTAAGCCCGGGGATGCAAGAGACCCAGTACTTC. This translates into CSASLSPGMQETQYF.

The chain couples TRBV4-3 to TRBJ2-3; 12 bases are shared with TRBD2. The CDR3 spans 20 residues. V shed 0 bases, J shed 0 bases, and the junction held 10 bases outside the gene matches. Germline assignment: CDR1 LGHNA and CDR2 YSLEER. CDR3: CASSQDARLGLAGSTDTQYF. DNA for the CDR3: TGCGCCAGCAGCCAAGATGCCCGTTTAGGACTAGCGGGGAGCACAGATACGCAGTATTTT.

V and J are TRBV7-2 and TRBJ2-5; D not resolved. This CDR3 contains 14 residues. Looked up from germline, CDR1 is SGHTA and CDR2 is FQGNSA. Trimming shortened V by 3 bases and J by 2 bases, and 10 bases separated the two germline ends. The CDR3: CASSLNKGQETQYF. CDR3 coding DNA: TGTGCCAGCAGCTTGAATAAGGGTCAAGAGACCCAGTACTTC.

The V gene is TRBV28, the J gene TRBJ2-1; D is possibly TRBD2 (6 bases). The CDR3 sequence is 15 residues long. Between the trimmed V and J ends, which lost 6 bases and 6 bases, there was a span of 18 bases. CDR1 MDHEN and CDR2 SYDVKM come from the germline V gene. CDR3 coding DNA: TGTGCCAGCAGCCCGACTAGTGGGAACGGCAATGAGCAGTTCTTC. Translation: CASSPTSGNGNEQFF.

This clonotype was recorded a few times. The V call is TRBV12-3 or TRBV12-4, the J call TRBJ2-1; 10 bases map to TRBD2. CDR3 size: 14 residues. Trimming at V came to 6 bases and at J to 7 bases, leaving 6 bases not matched to a gene. The CDR3 nucleotides are TGTGCCAGCAGCCTAGCGGGAGTGTGGAATGAGCAGTTCTTC. Translating gives CASSLAGVWNEQFF.

This sequence joins TRBV6-1 and TRBJ2-1, with a tentative D call TRBD1 (6 bases). Germline CDR1 and CDR2: MNHNS and SASEGT. Trimming removed 6 bases at V and 11 bases at J, with 17 bases between. This CDR3 region has 13 residues. CDR3 sequence reads: CASSEGHPDKQFF. CDR3 DNA sequence: TGTGCCAGCAGCGAGGGACACCCCGACAAGCAGTTCTTC.

The chain links TRBV7-2 to TRBJ2-3, with 11 nucleotides matching TRBD2. J gave up 6 bases and V 0 bases, and 8 bases lay outside the gene matches. CDR3 size: 17 residues. Germline lookup yields CDR1 SGHTA and CDR2 FQGNSA. The CDR3 sequence: CASSLATLAGGGDTQYF. The CDR3 DNA reads as TGTGCCAGCAGCTTAGCGACGCTAGCGGGGGGTGGGGATACGCAGTATTTT.

This clonotype was observed a single time. Its ends do not fully match the called genes, so a read error is possible. This chain joins TRBV10-3 and TRBJ2-7; D is possibly TRBD1 (6 bases). Looked up from germline, CDR1 is ENHRY and CDR2 is SYGVKD. The CDR3 contains 14 residues. CDR3 loop: CTISESRGSYEQYF. The CDR3 DNA is TGTACCATCAGTGAGTCGAGGGGGTCCTACGAGCAGTACTTC.

Notes on this clonotype: Possible read error: a much larger clone is one base away. This rearrangement joins TRBV4-2 to TRBJ2-1, with no clear D. The CDR3 runs to 12 residues. Germline CDR1 is LGHNA and CDR2 is YNFKEQ. V was trimmed by 4 bases and J by 8 bases, leaving 9 bases between them. This CDR3 reads CASSRDTHEQFF. Written as DNA, the CDR3 is TGTGCCAGCAGCCGAGATACACATGAGCAGTTCTTC.

CDR3 in amino acids: CASSCGLAASYEQFF. CDR3 DNA: TGTGCCAGCAGCTGTGGACTAGCGGCCAGTTACGAGCAGTTCTTC. J is TRBJ2-1 and V is TRBV9; 10 bases map to TRBD2. CDR1 and CDR2 (germline): SGDLS, YYNGEE. This CDR3 has 15 residues. With 4 bases clipped from V and 10 bases from J, the junction kept 11 bases outside the gene matches.

This clonotype was seen a few times. V usage is TRBV28 and J usage is TRBJ2-5, with TRBD1 matching 9 bases. The assigned J gene may be wrong: the sequence end matches TRBJ2-7 better. CDR1 and CDR2 from the germline V gene are MDHEN and SYDVKM. This CDR3 spans 14 amino acids. The CDR3 spells CASQLRQGVYEQYF. The CDR3 bases are TGTGCCAGCCAACTCCGACAGGGGGTCTACGAGCAGTACTTC.

Regarding this clonotype: Since a much larger clone is just one base distant, this may be a read error. The chain recombines TRBV30 with TRBJ2-1; the D gene is possibly TRBD1 (6 bases). CDR3 length equals 13 residues. Germline CDR1 reads GTSNPN; CDR2 reads SVGIG (reference sequence). Trimming took off 1 base at V and 7 bases at J, with 11 bases between the two ends. The chain's CDR3 is CAWSGQVGNEQFF. CDR3 bases: TGTGCCTGGAGTGGACAGGTCGGTAATGAGCAGTTCTTC.

The sample holds a few counts of this clonotype. The CDR3 loop reads CSAKRPKGAPGEQYF. CDR3 bases: TGCAGTGCTAAAAGACCAAAGGGGGCGCCGGGGGAGCAGTACTTC. The chain is built from TRBV20-1 and TRBJ2-4, with D perhaps matching TRBD1 (7 bases). The length of the CDR3 is 15 residues. Germline V CDR1 and CDR2: DFQATT, SNEGSKA (reference sequence). Trimming shortened V by 4 bases and J by 13 bases, and 26 bases separated the two germline ends.

Note on this clonotype: A read error may be the cause here, since a much bigger clone is one base away. The rearrangement joins TRBV7-2 to TRBJ2-1; 7 nucleotides line up with TRBD2. CDR1 is SGHTA, CDR2 FQGNSA, per germline. The CDR3 sequence is 15 residues long. The chain's CDR3 is CVSSMSGEGYNEQFF. The CDR3 DNA sequence: TGTGTCAGCAGTATGTCGGGGGAGGGATACAATGAGCAGTTCTTC.